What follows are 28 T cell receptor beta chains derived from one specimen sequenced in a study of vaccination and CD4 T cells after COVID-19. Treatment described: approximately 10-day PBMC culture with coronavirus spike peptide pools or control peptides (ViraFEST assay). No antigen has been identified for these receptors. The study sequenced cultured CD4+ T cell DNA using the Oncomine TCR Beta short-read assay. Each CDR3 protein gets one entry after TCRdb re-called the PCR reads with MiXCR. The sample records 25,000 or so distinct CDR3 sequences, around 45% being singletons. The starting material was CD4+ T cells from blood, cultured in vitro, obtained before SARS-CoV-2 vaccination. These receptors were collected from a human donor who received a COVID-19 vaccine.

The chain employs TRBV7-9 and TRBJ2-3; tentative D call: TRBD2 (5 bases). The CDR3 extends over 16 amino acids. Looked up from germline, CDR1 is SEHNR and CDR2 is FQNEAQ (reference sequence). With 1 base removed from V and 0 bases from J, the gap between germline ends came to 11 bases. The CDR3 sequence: CASSLVSGSSTDTQYF. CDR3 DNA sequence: TGTGCCAGCAGCTTAGTAAGCGGATCTAGCACAGATACGCAGTATTTT.

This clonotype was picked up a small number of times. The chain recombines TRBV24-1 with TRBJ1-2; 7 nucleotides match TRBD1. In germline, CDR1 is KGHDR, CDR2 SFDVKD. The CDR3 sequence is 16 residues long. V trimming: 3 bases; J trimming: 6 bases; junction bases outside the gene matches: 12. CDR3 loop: CATSDRTGGGLNGYTF. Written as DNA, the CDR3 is TGTGCCACCAGTGATAGGACAGGCGGGGGTCTGAATGGCTACACCTTC.

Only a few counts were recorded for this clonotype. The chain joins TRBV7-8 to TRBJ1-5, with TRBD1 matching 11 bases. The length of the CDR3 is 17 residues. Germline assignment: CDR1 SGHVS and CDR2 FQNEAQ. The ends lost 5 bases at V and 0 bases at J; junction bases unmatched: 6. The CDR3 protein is CASSHGTGGYSNQPQHF. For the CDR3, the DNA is TGTGCCAGCAGCCATGGGACAGGGGGTTATAGCAATCAGCCCCAGCATTTT. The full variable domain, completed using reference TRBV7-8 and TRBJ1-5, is GAGVSQSPRYKVAKRGQDVALRCDPISGHVSLFWYQQALGQGPEFLTYFQNEAQLDKSGLPSDRFFAERPEGSVSTLKIQRTQQEDSAVYLCASSHGTGGYSNQPQHFGDGTRLSIL.

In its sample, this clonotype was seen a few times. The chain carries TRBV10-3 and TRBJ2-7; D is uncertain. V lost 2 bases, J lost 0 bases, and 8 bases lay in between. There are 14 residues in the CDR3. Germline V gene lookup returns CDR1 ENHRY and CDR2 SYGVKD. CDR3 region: CAISENTNSYEQYF. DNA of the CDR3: TGTGCCATCAGTGAGAACACAAACTCCTACGAGCAGTACTTC.

The chain's CDR3 is CSARDPRARAYNEQFF. The CDR3, as DNA: TGCAGTGCTAGAGATCCCAGAGCGAGGGCCTACAATGAGCAGTTCTTC. This chain joins TRBV20-1 and TRBJ2-1; a weak D match, TRBD2 (5 bases). Per the germline V gene, CDR1 is DFQATT and CDR2 is SNEGSKA (reference sequence). The CDR3 covers 16 residues. Trimming removed 0 bases from V and 2 bases from J, with 14 bases in between.

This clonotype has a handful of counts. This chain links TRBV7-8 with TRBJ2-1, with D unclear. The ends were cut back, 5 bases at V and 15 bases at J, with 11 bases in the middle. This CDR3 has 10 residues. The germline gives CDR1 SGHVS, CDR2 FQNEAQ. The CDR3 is CASSHDSLFF. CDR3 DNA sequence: TGTGCCAGCAGCCACGATAGTCTGTTCTTC. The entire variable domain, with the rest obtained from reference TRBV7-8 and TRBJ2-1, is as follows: GAGVSQSPRYKVAKRGQDVALRCDPISGHVSLFWYQQALGQGPEFLTYFQNEAQLDKSGLPSDRFFAERPEGSVSTLKIQRTQQEDSAVYLCASSHDSLFFGPGTRLTVL.

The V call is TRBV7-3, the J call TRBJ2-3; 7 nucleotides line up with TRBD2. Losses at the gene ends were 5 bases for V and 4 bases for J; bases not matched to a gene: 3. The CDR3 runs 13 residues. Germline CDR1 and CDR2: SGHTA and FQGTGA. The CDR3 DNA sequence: TGTGCCAGCAGCGTAGGACTAGCAGATACGCAGTATTTT. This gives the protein CASSVGLADTQYF.

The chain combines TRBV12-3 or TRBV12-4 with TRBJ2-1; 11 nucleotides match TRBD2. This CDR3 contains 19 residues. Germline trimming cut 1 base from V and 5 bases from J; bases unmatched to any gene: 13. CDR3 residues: CASSLGRGVAGGRDNEQFF. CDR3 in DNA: TGTGCCAGCAGTTTAGGGCGGGGGGTAGCGGGGGGGCGGGACAATGAGCAGTTCTTC.

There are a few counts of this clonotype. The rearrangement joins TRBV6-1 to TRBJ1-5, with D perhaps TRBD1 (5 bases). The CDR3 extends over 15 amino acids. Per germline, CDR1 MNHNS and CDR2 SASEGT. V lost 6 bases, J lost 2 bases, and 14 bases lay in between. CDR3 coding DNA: TGTGCCAGCAGGCGGACATTCGGTGGCAATCAGCCCCAGCATTTT. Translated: CASRRTFGGNQPQHF.

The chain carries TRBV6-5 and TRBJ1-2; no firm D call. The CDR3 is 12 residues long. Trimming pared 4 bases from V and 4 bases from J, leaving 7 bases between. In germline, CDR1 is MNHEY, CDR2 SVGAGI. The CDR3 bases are TGTGCCAGCAGTTCCCAAGGCTATGGCTACACCTTC. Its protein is CASSSQGYGYTF.

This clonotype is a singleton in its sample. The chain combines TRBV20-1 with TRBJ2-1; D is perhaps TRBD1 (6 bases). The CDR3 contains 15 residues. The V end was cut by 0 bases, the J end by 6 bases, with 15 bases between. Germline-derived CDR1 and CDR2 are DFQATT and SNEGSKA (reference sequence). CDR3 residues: CSAREFQGSANEQFF. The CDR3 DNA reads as TGCAGTGCTAGAGAGTTCCAGGGGTCGGCCAATGAGCAGTTCTTC.

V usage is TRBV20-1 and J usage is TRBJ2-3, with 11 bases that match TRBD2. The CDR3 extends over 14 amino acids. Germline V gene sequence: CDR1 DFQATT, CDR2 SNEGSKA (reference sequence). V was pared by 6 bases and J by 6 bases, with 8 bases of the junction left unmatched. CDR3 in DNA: TGCAGTGCAGCACTAGCGGGGGACCGGGATACGCAGTATTTT. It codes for CSAALAGDRDTQYF.

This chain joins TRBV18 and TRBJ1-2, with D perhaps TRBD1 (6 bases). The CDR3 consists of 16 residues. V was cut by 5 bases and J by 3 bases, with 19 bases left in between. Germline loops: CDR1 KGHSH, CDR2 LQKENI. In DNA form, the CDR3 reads TGTGCCAGCTCAGGCGATCTGGGGGCTCGGGACTATGGCTACACCTTC. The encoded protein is CASSGDLGARDYGYTF.

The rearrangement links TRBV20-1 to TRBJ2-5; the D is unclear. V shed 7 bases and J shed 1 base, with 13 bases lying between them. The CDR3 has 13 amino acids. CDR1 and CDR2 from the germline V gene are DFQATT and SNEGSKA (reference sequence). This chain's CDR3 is CSVSPGPQETQYF. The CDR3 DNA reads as TGCAGTGTTAGTCCTGGACCCCAAGAGACCCAGTACTTC.

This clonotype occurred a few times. CDR3 in DNA: TGCGCCAGCAGCTTGGGGGACAGGGTGGTTGAGACCCAGTACTTC. It specifies CASSLGDRVVETQYF. The V call is TRBV5-1, the J call TRBJ2-5, with TRBD1 identical over 9 bases. The germline V gene has CDR1 SGHRS and CDR2 YFSETQ. The CDR3 sequence is 15 residues long. After removal of 0 bases from V and 5 bases from J, the junction contained 5 bases not matched to a gene.

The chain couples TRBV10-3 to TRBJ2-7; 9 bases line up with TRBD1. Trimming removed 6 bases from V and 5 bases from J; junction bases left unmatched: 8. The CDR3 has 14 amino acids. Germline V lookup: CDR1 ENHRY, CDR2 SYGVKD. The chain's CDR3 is CAIRSQGARDEQYF. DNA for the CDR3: TGTGCCATCAGGTCACAGGGGGCGCGCGACGAGCAGTACTTC.

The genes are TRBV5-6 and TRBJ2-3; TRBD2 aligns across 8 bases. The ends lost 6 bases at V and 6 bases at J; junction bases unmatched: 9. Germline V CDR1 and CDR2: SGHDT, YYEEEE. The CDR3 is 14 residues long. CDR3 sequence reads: CASTLRGVVDTQYF. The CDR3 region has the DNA TGTGCCAGCACCCTGCGGGGGGTGGTCGATACGCAGTATTTT.

CDR3 bases: TGTGCCAGCAGTGAAGTGGGGACAAGCCAGCCCCAGCATTTT. Its protein is CASSEVGTSQPQHF. The gene calls are TRBV6-1 and TRBJ1-5, with D perhaps matching TRBD1 (6 bases). The CDR3 is made up of 14 amino acids. Germline lookup yields CDR1 MNHNS and CDR2 SASEGT. The V gene lost 1 base and the J gene lost 7 bases, with 11 bases spanning the gap.

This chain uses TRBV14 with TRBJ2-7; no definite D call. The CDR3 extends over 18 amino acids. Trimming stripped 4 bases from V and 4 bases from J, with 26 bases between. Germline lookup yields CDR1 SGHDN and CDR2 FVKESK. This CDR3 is CASSPEGLHWVFGYEQYF. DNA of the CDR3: TGTGCCAGCAGCCCTGAAGGGCTCCATTGGGTCTTCGGATACGAGCAGTACTTC. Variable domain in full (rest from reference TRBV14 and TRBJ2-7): EAGVTQFPSHSVIEKGQTVTLRCDPISGHDNLYWYRRVMGKEIKFLLHFVKESKQDESGMPNNRFLAERTGGTYSTLKVQPAELEDSGVYFCASSPEGLHWVFGYEQYFGPGTRLTVT.

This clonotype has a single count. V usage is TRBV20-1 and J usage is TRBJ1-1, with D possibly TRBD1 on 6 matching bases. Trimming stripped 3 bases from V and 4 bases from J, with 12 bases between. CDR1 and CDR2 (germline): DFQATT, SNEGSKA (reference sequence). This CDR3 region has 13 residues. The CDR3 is CSARGAWGTEAFF. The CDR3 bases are TGCAGTGCTAGGGGGGCCTGGGGCACTGAAGCTTTCTTT.

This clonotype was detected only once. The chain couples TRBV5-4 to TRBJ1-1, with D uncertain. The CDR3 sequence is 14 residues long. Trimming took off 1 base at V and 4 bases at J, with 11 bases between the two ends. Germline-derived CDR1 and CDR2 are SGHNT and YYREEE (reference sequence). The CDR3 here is CASSLNSRGTEAFF. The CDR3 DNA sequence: TGTGCCAGCAGCTTGAATAGTCGAGGCACTGAAGCTTTCTTT.

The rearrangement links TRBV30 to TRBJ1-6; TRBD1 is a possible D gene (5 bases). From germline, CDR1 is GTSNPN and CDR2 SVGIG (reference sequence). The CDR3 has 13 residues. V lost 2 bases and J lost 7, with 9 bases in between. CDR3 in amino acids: CAWSTDTNSPLHF. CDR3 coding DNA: TGTGCCTGGAGTACGGACACCAATTCACCCCTCCACTTT.

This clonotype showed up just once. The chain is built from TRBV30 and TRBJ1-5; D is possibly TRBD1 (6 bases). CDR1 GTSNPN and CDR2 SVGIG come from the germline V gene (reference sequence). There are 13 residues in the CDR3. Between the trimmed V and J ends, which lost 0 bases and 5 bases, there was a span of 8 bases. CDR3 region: CAWSVGGHQPQHF. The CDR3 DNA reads TGTGCCTGGAGTGTCGGGGGGCATCAGCCCCAGCATTTT. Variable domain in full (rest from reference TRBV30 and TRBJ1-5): SQTIHQWPATLVQPVGSPLSLECTVEGTSNPNLYWYRQAAGRGLQLLFYSVGIGQISSEVPQNLSASRPQDRQFILSSKKLLLSDSGFYLCAWSVGGHQPQHFGDGTRLSIL.

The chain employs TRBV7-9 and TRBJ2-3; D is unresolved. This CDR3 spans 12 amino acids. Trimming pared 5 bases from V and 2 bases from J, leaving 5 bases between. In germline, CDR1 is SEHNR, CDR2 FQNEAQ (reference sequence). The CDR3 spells CASSPPTDTQYF. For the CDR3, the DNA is TGTGCCAGCAGCCCCCCCACAGATACGCAGTATTTT.

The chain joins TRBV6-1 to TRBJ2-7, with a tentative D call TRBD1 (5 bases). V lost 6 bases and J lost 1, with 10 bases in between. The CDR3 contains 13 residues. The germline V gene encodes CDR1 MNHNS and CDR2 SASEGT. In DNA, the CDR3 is TGTGCCAGCAGCCGACAGACTTCCTACGAGCAGTACTTC. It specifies CASSRQTSYEQYF.

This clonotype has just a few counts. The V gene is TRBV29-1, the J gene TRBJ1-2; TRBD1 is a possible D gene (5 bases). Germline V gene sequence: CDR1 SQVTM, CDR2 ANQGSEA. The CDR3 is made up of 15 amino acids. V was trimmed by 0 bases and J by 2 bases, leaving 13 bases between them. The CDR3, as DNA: TGCAGCGTTGAAGATCGTCGGGGGAGGAACTATGGCTACACCTTC. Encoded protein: CSVEDRRGRNYGYTF.

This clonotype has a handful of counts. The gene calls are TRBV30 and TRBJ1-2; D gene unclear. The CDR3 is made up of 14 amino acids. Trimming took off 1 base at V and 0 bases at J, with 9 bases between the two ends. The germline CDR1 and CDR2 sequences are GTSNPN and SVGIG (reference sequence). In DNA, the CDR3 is TGTGCCTGGAGTGGCGAGCTATCTAACTATGGCTACACCTTC. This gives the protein CAWSGELSNYGYTF. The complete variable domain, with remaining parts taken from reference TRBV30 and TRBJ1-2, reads SQTIHQWPATLVQPVGSPLSLECTVEGTSNPNLYWYRQAAGRGLQLLFYSVGIGQISSEVPQNLSASRPQDRQFILSSKKLLLSDSGFYLCAWSGELSNYGYTFGSGTRLTVV.

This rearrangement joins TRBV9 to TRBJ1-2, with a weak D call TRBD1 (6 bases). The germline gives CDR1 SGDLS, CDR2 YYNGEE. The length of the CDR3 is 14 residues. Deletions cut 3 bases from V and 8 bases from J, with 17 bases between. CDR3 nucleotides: TGTGCCAGCAGCGCGACCGACAGGCCCTCGGGCTACACCTTC. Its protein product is CASSATDRPSGYTF.